This T cell receptor beta chain was captured in a study of kidney transplant recipient with SARS-CoV-2 infection. The V gene's germline CDR1 is LGHNA and CDR2 YSLEER. The CDR3 spans 17 residues. Trimming stripped 1 base from V and 3 bases from J, with 16 bases between. In its sample, this clonotype was seen many times. Each CDR3 protein is one row after TCRdb ran MiXCR on the reads. The sample lists roughly 230,000 distinct CDR3 sequences, under 35% occurring once. V gene TRBV4-3 combines with J gene TRBJ1-3, with D possibly being TRBD1 (5 bases). The sample here was a blood sample, taken at baseline and on day 111 from a kidney transplant recipient. The receptor's source is a male patient aged 30 to 39 who had COVID-19 and was a kidney transplant recipient. A subset of T cells may come from the graft donor. In DNA form, the CDR3 reads TGCGCCAGCAGCCAAGCCCGGGGCTCTCTTGGTGGAAACACCATATATTTT. This gives the protein CASSQARGSLGGNTIYF.